This TCR beta chain was profiled in a study of naive and memory T cell subsets. The treatment here: skin biopsy from PPD injection site in Mantoux-positive individual. The library had UMIs added by 3' ligation of an oligonucleotide to TCR cDNA. The V gene lost 5 bases and the J gene lost 5 bases, with 9 bases spanning the gap. The germline V gene has CDR1 MDHEN and CDR2 SYDVKM. The CDR3 length is 12 residues. Amplification of ligated cDNA took four PCR rounds with SP2 and nested alpha and beta constant primers. Each CDR3 protein is one row after TCRdb ran MiXCR on the UMI-ligation and nested PCR reads. The table records around 37,000 distinct CDR3 sequences, 8% to 13% of them present only once.

The V and J genes are TRBV28 and TRBJ1-2, with D tentatively TRBD1 (6 bases). Material: skin, obtained from a tuberculin skin test site. The sequence was collected from an adult in good health. Written as DNA, the CDR3 is TGTGCCAGCAGTCAAACAGGGTATGGCTACACCTTC. Its translation is CASSQTGYGYTF.